The subject of this entry is one T cell receptor beta chain. The antigen is undetermined. The CDR3 runs 15 residues. Trimming stripped 4 bases from V and 3 bases from J, with 13 bases between. Per the germline V gene, CDR1 is SGHDT and CDR2 is YYEEEE. The sort gate was single viable CD3+CD4+CD8-CD45RO+ cells for memory CD4+ T cells. Donors' CMV status reflects serum IgG against pp150, pp28, p38, p52. The data originate from a study of memory CD4+ T cells and cytomegalovirus serostatus. Study at large: Of the healthy Belgian adults, under 10 were CMV seropositive and approximately 25 seronegative. Study observations and caveats: CD4+ memory repertoires contained about 40% of the 164 reported CMV TCRbeta sequences.

Using immunoSEQ multiplex PCR, the repertoire was profiled, and TCRdb retains in-frame clones only, with some absent. The repertoire holds approximately 41,000 clones, with over 60% as singletons. This sequence was found in an adult in good health and CMV-seronegative. Sequencing was done on a sample of memory CD4+ T cells from blood. The rearrangement joins TRBV5-6 to TRBJ1-4; weak D call: TRBD1 (5 bases). In nucleotides, the CDR3 is TGTGCCAGCAGCAGGGGTTTGGGTTCTAATGAAAAACTGTTTTTT. It encodes CASSRGLGSNEKLFF. Based on the CDR3 plus reference TRBV5-6 and TRBJ1-4, the full variable domain is DAGVTQSPTHLIKTRGQQVTLRCSPKSGHDTVSWYQQALGQGPQFIFQYYEEEERQRGNFPDRFSGHQFPNYSSELNVNALLLGDSALYLCASSRGLGSNEKLFFGSGTQLSVL.